This T cell receptor (beta chain) derives from a study of blood T cell repertoires in COVID-19. Study at large: There were acute and convalescent COVID-19 samples, and they came from the United States, Italy and Spain. The analysed material was cDNA or gDNA that came from T cells, B-cell-depleted T cells, or PBMCs.

Germline values: CDR1 GTSNPN, CDR2 SVGIG (reference sequence). The V and J ends lost 3 bases and 9 bases respectively, with 15 bases between them. The CDR3 runs 13 residues. Authors' data handling: Estimated nucleated cell counts came from reference gene primer amplification. The protocol was immunoSEQ multiplex PCR, while the TCRdb copy is restricted to in-frame clones and leaves out a portion. V, J and clone size were drawn from that table, and D and trimming were deduced from the DNA. The sample contains more than 90,000 clones, roughly nine tenths of which appear only once. This receptor was identified in a man between 65 and 85 years old who had recovered from COVID-19. The chain combines TRBV30 with TRBJ2-4, with a possible D match to TRBD2 (6 bases). The sample comprised peripheral blood. CDR3 residues: CAWRASVKGIQYF. The CDR3 DNA sequence: TGTGCCTGGAGAGCTAGCGTCAAAGGCATTCAGTACTTC.